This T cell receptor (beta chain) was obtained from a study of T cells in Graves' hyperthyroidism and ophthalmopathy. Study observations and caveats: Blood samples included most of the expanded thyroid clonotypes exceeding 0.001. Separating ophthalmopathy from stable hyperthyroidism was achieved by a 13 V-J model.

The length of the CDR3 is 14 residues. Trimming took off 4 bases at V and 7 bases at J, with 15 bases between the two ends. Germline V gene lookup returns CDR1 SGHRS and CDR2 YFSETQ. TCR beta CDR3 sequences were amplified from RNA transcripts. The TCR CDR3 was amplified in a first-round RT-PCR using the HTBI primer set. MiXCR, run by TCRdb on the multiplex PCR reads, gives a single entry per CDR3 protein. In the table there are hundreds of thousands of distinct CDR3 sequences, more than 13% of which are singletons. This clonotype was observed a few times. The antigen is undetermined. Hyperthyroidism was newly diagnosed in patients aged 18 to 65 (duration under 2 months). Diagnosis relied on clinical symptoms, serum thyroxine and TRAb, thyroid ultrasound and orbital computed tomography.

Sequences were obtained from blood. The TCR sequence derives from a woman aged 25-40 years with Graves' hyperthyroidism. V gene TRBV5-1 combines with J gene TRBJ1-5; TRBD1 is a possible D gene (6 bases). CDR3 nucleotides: TGCGCCAGCAGCCCCGCCGGGGACACCCAGCCCCAGCATTTT. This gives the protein CASSPAGDTQPQHF.